What follows are 15 T cell receptor beta chains derived from one specimen sequenced in a study of memory CD4+ T cells and cytomegalovirus serostatus. Some clones are missing from TCRdb's copy, which holds only in-frame ones; the method was immunoSEQ multiplex PCR. The data hold about 27,000 clones, with about three quarters observed a single time. The sort gate was single viable CD3+CD4+CD8-CD45RO+ cells for memory CD4+ T cells. The specimen was memory CD4+ T cells from blood. These receptors all stem from an adult in good health and CMV-seronegative.

V is TRBV19 and J is TRBJ2-3, with D possibly being TRBD2 (5 bases). V lost 4 bases, J lost 1 base, and 12 bases lay in between. The CDR3 sequence is 15 residues long. Germline assignment: CDR1 LNHDA and CDR2 SQIVND (reference sequence). CDR3 coding DNA: TGTGCCAGTAGTAAGCTGGGAGACGGCACAGATACGCAGTATTTT. Protein: CASSKLGDGTDTQYF. The variable domain in full, with the rest retrieved from reference TRBV19 and TRBJ2-3, is DGGITQSPKYLFRKEGQNVTLSCEQNLNHDAMYWYRQDPGQGLRLIYYSQIVNDFQKGDIAEGYSVSREKKESFPLTVTSAQKNPTAFYLCASSKLGDGTDTQYFGPGTRLTVL.

This clone showed up just a few times. The rearrangement joins TRBV7-3 to TRBJ1-1; 7 bases are shared with TRBD1. The CDR3 runs to 14 residues. Germline CDR1 reads SGHTA; CDR2 reads FQGTGA. V lost 4 bases to trimming and J lost 0 bases; unmatched junction nucleotides: 2. This CDR3 reads CASSSTGLNTEAFF. The CDR3 DNA reads TGTGCCAGCAGCTCGACAGGGCTGAACACTGAAGCTTTCTTT. Drawing the rest from reference TRBV7-3 and TRBJ1-1, the complete variable domain is GAGVSQTPSNKVTEKGKYVELRCDPISGHTALYWYRQSLGQGPEFLIYFQGTGAADDSGLPNDRFFAVRPEGSVSTLKIQRTERGDSAVYLCASSSTGLNTEAFFGQGTRLTVV.

This clone was counted between two and nine times. V and J are TRBV27 and TRBJ2-1; the match to TRBD1 covers 9 bases. Germline V gene sequence: CDR1 MNHEY, CDR2 SMNVEV (reference sequence). V shed 6 bases, J shed 2 bases, and the junction held 8 bases outside the gene matches. This CDR3 has 16 residues. CDR3 region: CASRTGGTTTYNEQFF. The CDR3 DNA reads TGTGCCAGCAGGACAGGGGGAACCACAACCTACAATGAGCAGTTCTTC.

This chain links TRBV6-4 with TRBJ1-5; 7 nucleotides line up with TRBD1. CDR1 is MRHNA and CDR2 is SNTAGT in the germline V gene. CDR3 length equals 13 residues. Trimming at V came to 6 bases and at J to 7 bases, leaving 6 bases not matched to a gene. The CDR3 sequence is CASSGQVGQPQHF. The CDR3 region has the DNA TGTGCCAGCAGCGGACAGGTGGGACAGCCCCAGCATTTT.

This clone was picked up one time. This chain links TRBV4-1 with TRBJ2-3; no clear D gene. Germline values: CDR1 MGHRA, CDR2 YSYEKL. The V end lost 0 bases, the J end lost 6 bases, and 13 bases lay between the germline ends. The CDR3 is 15 residues long. The CDR3: CASSQESQATDTQYF. CDR3 coding DNA: TGCGCCAGCAGCCAAGAAAGCCAGGCGACGGATACGCAGTATTTT.

The chain has TRBV5-4 and TRBJ2-3, with 8 bases identical to TRBD2. Per germline, CDR1 SGHNT and CDR2 YYREEE (reference sequence). V dropped 5 bases and J dropped 5; count of bases not matched to a gene: 10. The CDR3 length is 15 residues. The CDR3 sequence: CASRAAGGAVDTQYF. CDR3 bases: TGTGCCAGCAGGGCGGCGGGGGGCGCCGTAGATACGCAGTATTTT. The full variable domain, its missing parts supplied by reference TRBV5-4 and TRBJ2-3, is ETGVTQSPTHLIKTRGQQVTLRCSSQSGHNTVSWYQQALGQGPQFIFQYYREEENGRGNFPPRFSGLQFPNYSSELNVNALELDDSALYLCASRAAGGAVDTQYFGPGTRLTVL.

The chain employs TRBV5-1 and TRBJ2-6; possibly TRBD1 for D (6 bases). This CDR3 comprises 15 residues. Germline V gene sequence: CDR1 SGHRS, CDR2 YFSETQ. Trimming took 4 bases from V and 2 from J, leaving 10 bases between them. The CDR3 DNA follows: TGCGCCAGCAGCCCACAGGGAACTGGGGCCAACGTCCTGACTTTC. Its translation is CASSPQGTGANVLTF.

V and J are TRBV12-2 and TRBJ2-1; TRBD2 reflects the table's D call only, with no check against the DNA. TRBV12-2 is classified as a pseudogene. The CDR3 totals 22 residues. The CDR3 spells CASRLARKGRSGTTSSYNEQFF. In DNA form, the CDR3 reads TGTGCAAGTCGCTTAGCGAGAAAGGGGCGTAGCGGGACCACGAGCTCCTACAATGAGCAGTTCTTC.

The rearrangement joins TRBV11-2 to TRBJ1-2; TRBD1 matches at 7 bases. Germline-derived CDR1 and CDR2 are SGHAT and FQNNGV. The CDR3 covers 14 residues. V lost 5 bases, J lost 5 bases, and 8 bases stayed unmatched. This CDR3 is CASSPGDSIYGYTF. The CDR3 DNA is TGTGCCAGCAGCCCCGGGGACAGCATTTATGGCTACACCTTC.

This clone appeared once. V usage is TRBV6-6 and J usage is TRBJ1-2; 11 bases align to TRBD1. J was trimmed by 7 bases and V by 0 bases; bases with no gene match: 7. The CDR3 runs to 16 residues. Germline V CDR1 and CDR2: MNHNY, SVGAGI (reference sequence). CDR3 residues: CASSYSVGQGASGYTF. The DNA of the CDR3 is TGTGCCAGCAGTTACTCGGTAGGACAGGGGGCTTCTGGCTACACCTTC.

This sequence joins TRBV7-2 and TRBJ2-5; D is perhaps TRBD1 (6 bases). In germline, CDR1 is SGHTA, CDR2 FQGNSA. V lost 2 bases and J lost 1, with 8 bases in between. The CDR3 runs 14 residues. The CDR3 nucleotides are TGTGCCAGCAGCTTACAGGGGTCCCAAGAGACCCAGTACTTC. Its protein product is CASSLQGSQETQYF.

This clone is a singleton in its sample. CDR3 in DNA: TGTGCCAGCAGGTGGACAGGGGGCTACAATGAGCAGTTCTTC. Translating it yields CASRWTGGYNEQFF. The chain joins TRBV6-1 to TRBJ2-1, with TRBD1 matching over 10 bases. V was pared by 6 bases and J by 3 bases, with 2 bases of the junction left unmatched. CDR3 size: 14 residues. In germline, CDR1 is MNHNS, CDR2 SASEGT.

This clone was recorded only once. This rearrangement joins TRBV28 to TRBJ1-3; weak D call: TRBD1 (5 bases). CDR3 size: 15 residues. CDR1 MDHEN and CDR2 SYDVKM come from the germline V gene. V lost 4 bases to trimming and J lost 0 bases, with 10 bases between them. The CDR3 DNA sequence: TGTGCCAGCAGTTCTGGGACTACCTCTGGAAACACCATATATTTT. It yields the protein CASSSGTTSGNTIYF.

The rearrangement joins TRBV7-2 to TRBJ1-1; possibly TRBD1 for D (5 bases). There are 16 residues in the CDR3. Per germline, CDR1 SGHTA and CDR2 FQGNSA. Deletions cut 0 bases from V and 4 bases from J, with 15 bases between. The CDR3 loop reads CASSLAEMGTGTEAFF. CDR3 in DNA: TGTGCCAGCAGCTTAGCGGAGATGGGCACAGGCACTGAAGCTTTCTTT.

The CDR3 loop reads CASSPRSGDYGYTF. The CDR3 nucleotides read TGTGCCAGCTCACCACGATCGGGGGATTATGGCTACACCTTC. The genes are TRBV18 and TRBJ1-2, with a possible D match to TRBD1 (5 bases). The CDR3 totals 14 residues. Germline assignment: CDR1 KGHSH and CDR2 LQKENI. The V and J ends lost 1 base and 5 bases respectively, with 11 bases between them.